This entry features one T cell receptor beta chain sequence. Its antigen is not identified. The data stem from a study of CD8 T cells in ankylosing spondylitis. Study-level points and caveats: Under 10 highly homologous variants formed a TCR beta motif that appeared characteristic of ankylosing spondylitis blood.

Trimming left V 1 base short and J 6 bases short, with 9 bases between. This CDR3 is 13 amino acids long. Germline V gives CDR1 LGHNA, CDR2 YNFKEQ. In TCRdb, the 5' RACE reads were re-called with MiXCR into one record per CDR3 protein. This table has about 220,000 distinct CDR3 sequences, 7% to 8% appearing once. The source is a male donor with ankylosing spondylitis. Sequencing used blood, either unsorted or a sorted T cell fraction (not recorded which). This chain links TRBV4-2 with TRBJ1-1; no definite D call. The CDR3 region is CASSQGVGSEAFF. Written as DNA, the CDR3 is TGTGCCAGCAGCCAAGGTGTGGGGTCTGAAGCTTTCTTT.